The 14 T cell receptor beta chains below were found in one sample sequenced in a study of blood T cell repertoires in COVID-19. The table came from immunoSEQ multiplex PCR; TCRdb's copy has only in-frame clones and leaves some out. The repertoire holds about 170,000 clones, roughly 86% seen once, with 7% to 7.5% in the top ten. Sequenced input: peripheral blood. The receptors were sampled from a woman older than 75 in a cohort sampled during active or convalescent COVID-19.

The gene calls are TRBV5-6 and TRBJ1-5; the match to TRBD1 covers 8 bases. V shed 4 bases, J shed 2 bases, and the junction held 11 bases outside the gene matches. The V gene's germline CDR1 is SGHDT and CDR2 YYEEEE. The CDR3 sequence is 17 residues long. CDR3 nucleotides: TGTGCCAGCAGCGCGACAGGGGATAAAGGGGGCAATCAGCCCCAGCATTTT. Its translation is CASSATGDKGGNQPQHF.

J is TRBJ1-1 and V is TRBV6-5, with D unresolved. Trimming removed 7 bases at V and 4 bases at J, with 16 bases between. This CDR3 has 14 residues. Germline V gives CDR1 MNHEY, CDR2 SVGAGI. This CDR3 is CASIPREGFTEAFF. CDR3 DNA: TGTGCCAGCATTCCTAGGGAGGGTTTCACTGAAGCTTTCTTT.

This clone was counted only a few times. The genes are TRBV2 and TRBJ1-6, with 12 nucleotides matching TRBD1. J was trimmed by 7 bases and V by 6 bases; bases with no gene match: 7. CDR3 length: 16 residues. In germline, CDR1 is SNHLY, CDR2 FYNNEI. CDR3 sequence (DNA): TGTGCCAGCAGCGAACCGGGACAGGGGGCGAATTCACCCCTCCACTTT. Protein: CASSEPGQGANSPLHF.

The V and J genes are TRBV21-1 and TRBJ2-7; the table assigns TRBD2, which was not confirmed against the DNA. TRBV21-1 is an annotated pseudogene. The CDR3 spans 19 residues. The CDR3 loop is CASSIKRAVTSGIFYEQYV. Here the CDR3 DNA reads TGTGCCAGCAGCATTAAGCGGGCGGTAACTAGCGGTATATTCTACGAGCAGTACGTC.

The chain uses TRBV18 and TRBJ1-4; D is undetermined. This CDR3 contains 12 residues. Trimming took 5 bases from V and 4 from J, leaving 5 bases between them. CDR1 is KGHSH and CDR2 is LQKENI in the germline V gene. The CDR3 loop reads CASSGGNEKLFF. The CDR3 bases are TGTGCCAGCTCAGGAGGTAATGAAAAACTGTTTTTT.

The chain recombines TRBV6-2 or TRBV6-3 with TRBJ2-7; D is unresolved. The CDR3 contains 12 residues. V lost 5 bases and J 0 bases, leaving 5 bases between the germline ends. Per germline, CDR1 MNHEY and CDR2 SVGEGT. CDR3 sequence reads: CASSASSYEQYF. CDR3 DNA sequence: TGTGCCAGCAGTGCGAGCTCCTACGAGCAGTACTTC.

The J gene is TRBJ2-2, the V gene TRBV29-1; TRBD2 is a possible D gene (6 bases). Germline V gene data show CDR1 as SQVTM and CDR2 as ANQGSEA. Trimming took off 6 bases at V and 1 base at J, with 12 bases between the two ends. The CDR3 runs to 14 residues. The CDR3 spells CSVRSSENTGELFF. The CDR3 nucleotides are TGCAGCGTCCGATCTAGCGAGAACACCGGGGAGCTGTTTTTT.

In its sample, this clone was seen once. The rearrangement joins TRBV5-6 to TRBJ1-4; D is undetermined. The V end was cut by 2 bases, the J end by 8 bases, with 13 bases between. The CDR3 runs 14 residues. Germline V gives CDR1 SGHDT, CDR2 YYEEEE. CDR3 loop: CASSFSGEVEKLFF. CDR3 nucleotides: TGTGCCAGCAGCTTTAGCGGGGAGGTAGAAAAACTGTTTTTT.

This clone has ten or more counts. This chain uses TRBV5-1 with TRBJ2-5, with 8 positions matching TRBD1. In germline, CDR1 is SGHRS, CDR2 YFSETQ. The CDR3 consists of 15 residues. Trimming removed 4 bases from V and 5 bases from J; junction bases left unmatched: 10. CDR3 sequence reads: CASSEDRVGMETQYF. Written as DNA, the CDR3 is TGCGCCAGCAGCGAGGACAGGGTCGGGATGGAGACCCAGTACTTC.

Concerning this clone itself: An end of the junction does not agree with germline; a read error may underlie this. This chain uses TRBV7-7 with TRBJ1-5; 9 nucleotides line up with TRBD1. The germline gives CDR1 SSHAT, CDR2 FNYEAQ (reference sequence). There are 13 residues in the CDR3. The CDR3: CASSSDRGGPQHF. Written as DNA, the CDR3 is TGTGCTAGCAGCTCGGACAGGGGTGGGCCCCAGCATTTT. The whole variable domain, filled in from reference TRBV7-7 and TRBJ1-5, reads GAGVSQSPRYKVTKRGQDVTLRCDPISSHATLYWYQQALGQGPEFLTYFNYEAQPDKSGLPSDRFSAERPEGSISTLTIQRTEQRDSAMYRCASSSDRGGPQHFGDGTRLSIL.

The rearrangement joins TRBV10-3 to TRBJ1-2; D might be TRBD1 (5 bases). V was shortened by 6 bases and J by 8 bases, with 13 bases between the two germline ends. CDR3 length: 12 amino acids. Looked up from germline, CDR1 is ENHRY and CDR2 is SYGVKD. The chain's CDR3 is CAISRGDRGYTF. CDR3 bases: TGTGCCATCAGCCGGGGGGACCGGGGCTACACCTTC.

This clone was detected only once. The CDR3 bases are TGTGCCAGCAGCTCGGGTAAAGGGGGCACAGATACGCAGTATTTT. Protein product: CASSSGKGGTDTQYF. This chain connects TRBV11-3 to TRBJ2-3, with a possible D match to TRBD1 (5 bases). CDR1 is SGHNT, CDR2 YENEEA, per germline. The CDR3 totals 15 residues. The V gene lost 4 bases and the J gene lost 1 base, with 12 bases spanning the gap. Variable domain in full (rest from reference TRBV11-3 and TRBJ2-3): EAGVVQSPRYKIIEKKQPVAFWCNPISGHNTLYWYLQNLGQGPELLIRYENEEAVDDSQLPKDRFSAERLKGVDSTLKIQPAELGDSAVYLCASSSGKGGTDTQYFGPGTRLTVL.

This clone was detected only once. V gene TRBV5-6 combines with J gene TRBJ1-2; D gene uncertain. Germline V CDR1 and CDR2: SGHDT, YYEEEE. The CDR3 contains 13 residues. The V end was cut by 2 bases, the J end by 8 bases, with 13 bases between. CDR3 DNA: TGTGCCAGCAGCTTACCGGGGATCTGGGGCTACACCTTC. Translation: CASSLPGIWGYTF.

The V call is TRBV7-9, the J call TRBJ2-7, with 10 bases matching TRBD2. Unmatched junction bases numbered 8, after V lost 2 bases and J lost 4 bases. Germline CDR1 SEHNR, CDR2 FQNEAQ (reference sequence). The CDR3 sequence is 16 residues long. This CDR3 reads CASSLMTLAGDYEQYV. CDR3 bases: TGTGCCAGCAGCTTAATGACCCTAGCGGGAGATTACGAGCAGTACGTC.